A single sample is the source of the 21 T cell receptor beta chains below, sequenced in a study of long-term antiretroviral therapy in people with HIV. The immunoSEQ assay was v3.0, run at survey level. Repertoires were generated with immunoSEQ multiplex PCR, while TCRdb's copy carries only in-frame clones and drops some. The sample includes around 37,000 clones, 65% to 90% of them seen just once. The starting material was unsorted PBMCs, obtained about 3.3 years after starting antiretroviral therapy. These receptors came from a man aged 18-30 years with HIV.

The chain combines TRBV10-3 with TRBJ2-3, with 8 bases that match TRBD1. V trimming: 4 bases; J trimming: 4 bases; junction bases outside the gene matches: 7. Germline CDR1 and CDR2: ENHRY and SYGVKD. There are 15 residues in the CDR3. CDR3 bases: TGTGCCATCAGTGTTTCAGGGGGCTCGCCAGATACGCAGTATTTT. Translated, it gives CAISVSGGSPDTQYF.

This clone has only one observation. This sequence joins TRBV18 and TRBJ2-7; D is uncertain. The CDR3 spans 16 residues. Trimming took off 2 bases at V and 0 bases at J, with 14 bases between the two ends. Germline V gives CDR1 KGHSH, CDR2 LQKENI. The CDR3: CASSPMVGSPSYEQYF. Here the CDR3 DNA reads TGTGCCAGCTCACCAATGGTCGGCAGTCCCTCCTACGAGCAGTACTTC.

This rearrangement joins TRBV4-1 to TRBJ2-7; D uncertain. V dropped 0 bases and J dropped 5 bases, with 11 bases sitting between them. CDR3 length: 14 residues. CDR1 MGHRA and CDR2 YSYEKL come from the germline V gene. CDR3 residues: CASSQDPRVDEQYF. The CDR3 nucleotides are TGCGCCAGCAGCCAAGATCCTAGGGTGGACGAGCAGTACTTC.

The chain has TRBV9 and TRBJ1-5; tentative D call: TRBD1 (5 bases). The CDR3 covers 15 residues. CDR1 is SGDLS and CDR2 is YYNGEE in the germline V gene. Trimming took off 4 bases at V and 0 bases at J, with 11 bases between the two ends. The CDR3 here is CASSTGPYSNQPQHF. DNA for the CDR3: TGTGCCAGCAGCACAGGCCCCTATAGCAATCAGCCCCAGCATTTT.

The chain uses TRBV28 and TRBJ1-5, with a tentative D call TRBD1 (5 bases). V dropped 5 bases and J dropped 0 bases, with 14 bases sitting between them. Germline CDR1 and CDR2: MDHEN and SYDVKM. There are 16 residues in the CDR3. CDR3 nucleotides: TGTGCCAGCAGTCCTACAACAGGTATTAGCAATCAGCCCCAGCATTTT. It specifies CASSPTTGISNQPQHF.

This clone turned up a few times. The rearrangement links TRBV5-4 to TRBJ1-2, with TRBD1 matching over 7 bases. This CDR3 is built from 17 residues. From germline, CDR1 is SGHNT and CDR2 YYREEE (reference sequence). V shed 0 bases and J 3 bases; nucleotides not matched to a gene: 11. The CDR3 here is CASSLGTRTGDHYGYTF. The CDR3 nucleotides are TGTGCCAGCAGCTTGGGAACTCGGACAGGAGACCACTATGGCTACACCTTC.

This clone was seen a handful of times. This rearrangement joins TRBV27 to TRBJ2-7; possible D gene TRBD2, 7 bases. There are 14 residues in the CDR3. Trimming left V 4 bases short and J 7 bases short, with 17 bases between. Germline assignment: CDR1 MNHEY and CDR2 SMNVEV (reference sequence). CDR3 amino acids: CASSWSGGAQEQYF. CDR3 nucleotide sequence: TGTGCCAGCAGTTGGAGTGGGGGGGCGCAGGAGCAGTACTTC.

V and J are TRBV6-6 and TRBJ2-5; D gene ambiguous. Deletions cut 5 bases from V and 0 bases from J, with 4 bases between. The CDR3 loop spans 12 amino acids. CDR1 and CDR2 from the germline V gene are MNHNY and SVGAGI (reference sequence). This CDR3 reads CASSTHQETQYF. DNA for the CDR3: TGTGCCAGCAGTACCCACCAAGAGACCCAGTACTTC.

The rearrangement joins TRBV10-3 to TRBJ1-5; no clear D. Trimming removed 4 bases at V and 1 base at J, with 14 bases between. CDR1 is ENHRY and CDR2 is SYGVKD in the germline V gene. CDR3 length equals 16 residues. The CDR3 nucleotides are TGTGCCATCAGTGCCCGATCTAGAGGCAGCAATCAGCCCCAGCATTTT. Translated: CAISARSRGSNQPQHF.

CDR3 sequence (DNA): TGTGCCAGCAGTAGAACAGGGGACTCCTACGAGCAGTACTTC. Its translation is CASSRTGDSYEQYF. The chain combines TRBV27 with TRBJ2-7; 7 nucleotides agree with TRBD1. Germline V gene sequence: CDR1 MNHEY, CDR2 SMNVEV (reference sequence). The V and J ends lost 5 bases and 0 bases, in that order; junction bases with no gene match: 4. This CDR3 spans 14 amino acids.

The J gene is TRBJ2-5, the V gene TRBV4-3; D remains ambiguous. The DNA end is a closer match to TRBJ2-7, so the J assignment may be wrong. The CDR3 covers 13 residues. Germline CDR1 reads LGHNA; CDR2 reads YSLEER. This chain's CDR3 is CASSQGPSYEQYF. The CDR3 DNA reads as TGCGCCAGCAGCCAAGGCCCGTCCTACGAGCAGTACTTC.

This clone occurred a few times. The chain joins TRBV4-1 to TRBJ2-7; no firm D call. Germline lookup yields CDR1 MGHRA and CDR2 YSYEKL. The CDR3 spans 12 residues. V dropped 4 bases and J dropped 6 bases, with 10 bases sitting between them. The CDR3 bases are TGCGCCAGCAGCCCAGGAGTGGGCGAGCAGTACTTC. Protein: CASSPGVGEQYF.

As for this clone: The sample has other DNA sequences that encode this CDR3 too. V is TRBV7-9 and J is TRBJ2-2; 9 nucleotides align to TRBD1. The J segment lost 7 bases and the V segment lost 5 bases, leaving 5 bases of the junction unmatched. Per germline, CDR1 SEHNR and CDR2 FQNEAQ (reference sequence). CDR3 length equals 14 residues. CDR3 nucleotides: TGTGCCAGCAGCCTGTACAGGGGGCACGGGGAGCTGTTTTTT. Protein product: CASSLYRGHGELFF. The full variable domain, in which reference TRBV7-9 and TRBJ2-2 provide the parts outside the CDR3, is DTGVSQNPRHKITKRGQNVTFRCDPISEHNRLYWYRQTLGQGPEFLTYFQNEAQLEKSRLLSDRFSAERPKGSFSTLEIQRTEQGDSAMYLCASSLYRGHGELFFGEGSRLTVL.

CDR3 nucleotide sequence: TGTGCCAGCAGCCAAGTAGGACGTTACAATGAGCAGTTCTTC. It yields the protein CASSQVGRYNEQFF. The gene calls are TRBV14 and TRBJ2-1, with D unclear. Per the germline V gene, CDR1 is SGHDN and CDR2 is FVKESK. This CDR3 is 14 amino acids long. V lost 1 base to trimming and J lost 4 bases, with 8 bases between them. The complete variable domain, with remaining parts taken from reference TRBV14 and TRBJ2-1, reads EAGVTQFPSHSVIEKGQTVTLRCDPISGHDNLYWYRRVMGKEIKFLLHFVKESKQDESGMPNNRFLAERTGGTYSTLKVQPAELEDSGVYFCASSQVGRYNEQFFGPGTRLTVL.

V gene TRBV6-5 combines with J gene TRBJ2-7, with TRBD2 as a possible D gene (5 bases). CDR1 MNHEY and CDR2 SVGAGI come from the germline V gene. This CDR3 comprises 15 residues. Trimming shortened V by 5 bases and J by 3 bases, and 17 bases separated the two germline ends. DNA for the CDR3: TGTGCCAGCAGTCCACGAGGATCGGGAAGCTACGAGCAGTACTTC. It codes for CASSPRGSGSYEQYF.

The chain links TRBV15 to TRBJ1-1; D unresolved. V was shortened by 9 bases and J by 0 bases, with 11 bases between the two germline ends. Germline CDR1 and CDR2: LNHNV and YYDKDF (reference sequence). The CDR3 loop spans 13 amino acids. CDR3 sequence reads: CATQDGVNTEAFF. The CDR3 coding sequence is TGTGCCACTCAAGATGGCGTGAACACTGAAGCTTTCTTT.

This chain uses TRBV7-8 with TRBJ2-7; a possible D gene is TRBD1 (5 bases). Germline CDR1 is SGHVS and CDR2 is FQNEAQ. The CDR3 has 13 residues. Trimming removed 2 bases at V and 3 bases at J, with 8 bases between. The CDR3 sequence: CASSLRQSYEQYF. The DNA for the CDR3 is TGTGCCAGCAGCTTACGACAGAGCTACGAGCAGTACTTC.

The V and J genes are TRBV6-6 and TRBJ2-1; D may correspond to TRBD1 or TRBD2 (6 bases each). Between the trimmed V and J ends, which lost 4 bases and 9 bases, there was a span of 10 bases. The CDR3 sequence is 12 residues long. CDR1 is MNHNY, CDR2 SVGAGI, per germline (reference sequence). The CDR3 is CASSSGGFEQFF. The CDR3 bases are TGTGCCAGCAGTTCCGGGGGCTTTGAGCAGTTCTTC.

CDR3 sequence (DNA): TGTGCCAGCAGCAGGGACCTACTTGAGGTGTTTTTT. Its protein is CASSRDLLEVFF. The chain employs TRBV7-2 and TRBJ2-2; tentatively, D is TRBD1 or TRBD2 (5 bases each). This CDR3 is 12 amino acids long. The V and J ends lost 5 bases and 15 bases respectively, with 16 bases between them. Germline V gene lookup returns CDR1 SGHTA and CDR2 FQGNSA.

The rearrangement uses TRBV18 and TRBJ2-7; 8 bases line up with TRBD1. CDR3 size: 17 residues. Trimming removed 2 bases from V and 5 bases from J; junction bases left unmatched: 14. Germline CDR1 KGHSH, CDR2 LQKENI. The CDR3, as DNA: TGTGCCAGCTCACCAATGGGCTCAGGGACAGGTGTCCACGAGCAGTACTTC. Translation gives CASSPMGSGTGVHEQYF. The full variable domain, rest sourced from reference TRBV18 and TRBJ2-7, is NAGVMQNPRHLVRRRGQEARLRCSPMKGHSHVYWYRQLPEEGLKFMVYLQKENIIDESGMPKERFSAEFPKEGPSILRIQQVVRGDSAAYFCASSPMGSGTGVHEQYFGPGTRLTVT.

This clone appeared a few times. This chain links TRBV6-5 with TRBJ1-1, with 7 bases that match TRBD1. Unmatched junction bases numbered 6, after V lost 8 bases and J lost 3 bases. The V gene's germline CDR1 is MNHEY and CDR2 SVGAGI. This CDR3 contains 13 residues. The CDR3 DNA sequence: TGTGCCAGCTTACCGGACAGGCACACTGAAGCTTTCTTT. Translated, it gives CASLPDRHTEAFF.